Presented here are 26 T cell receptor beta chains from one specimen sequenced in a study of spatial heterogeneity in lung cancer. From the 5' RACE reads, TCRdb called clonotypes with MiXCR, one entry per CDR3 protein. In the table there are 30,000 to 40,000 distinct CDR3 sequences, about 5.2% of which are singletons. The time point here: sample taken at primary tumor resection. Sequenced here: PBMCs, sampled at surgery. Every receptor here comes from a female donor with early-stage non-small cell lung cancer.

The chain has TRBV12-3 or TRBV12-4 and TRBJ2-2; D perhaps matches TRBD1 (5 bases). CDR3 size: 13 residues. V shed 7 bases and J shed 7 bases, with 13 bases lying between them. The CDR3 protein is CASNRQRNGELFF. The CDR3 DNA sequence: TGTGCCAGCAATAGACAGCGCAACGGGGAGCTGTTTTTT.

This clonotype was picked up many times. The gene calls are TRBV20-1 and TRBJ1-1, with D possibly matching TRBD1 (6 bases). Deletions cut 5 bases from V and 5 bases from J, with 15 bases between. Germline V lookup: CDR1 DFQATT, CDR2 SNEGSKA (reference sequence). This CDR3 region has 13 residues. Written as DNA, the CDR3 is TGCAGTGCTCGGCAGGGGCTTAGGACTGAAGCTTTCTTT. Translation: CSARQGLRTEAFF.

This clonotype was found many times. The genes are TRBV6-2 or TRBV6-3 and TRBJ2-5; 8 nucleotides agree with TRBD1. This CDR3 region has 16 residues. Germline lookup yields CDR1 MNHEY and CDR2 SVGEGT. V trimming: 6 bases; J trimming: 0 bases; junction bases outside the gene matches: 9. The CDR3 is CASSHRAGGDQETQYF. For the CDR3, the DNA is TGTGCCAGCAGCCATCGCGCAGGGGGCGACCAAGAGACCCAGTACTTC.

The gene calls are TRBV12-3 or TRBV12-4 and TRBJ2-7; D gene ambiguous. The ends were cut back, 7 bases at V and 2 bases at J, with 15 bases in the middle. The CDR3 is 14 amino acids. CDR3 nucleotide sequence: TGTGCCAGCACCCAATTTGGGCCCACCTACGAGCAGTACTTC. Its protein product is CASTQFGPTYEQYF.

This clonotype was recorded many times. This chain joins TRBV3-1 and TRBJ2-6, with 10 bases aligning to TRBD2. The junction had 6 bases not matched to a gene; V was cut back by 4 bases and J by 0 bases. Germline V gene data show CDR1 as LGHDT and CDR2 as YNNKEL (reference sequence). The length of the CDR3 is 18 residues. CDR3 coding DNA: TGTGCCAGCAGCCCCAGACTAGCGGGTGACTCTGGGGCCAACGTCCTGACTTTC. It specifies CASSPRLAGDSGANVLTF.

This clonotype occurred many times. The V gene is TRBV4-1, the J gene TRBJ2-3, with 10 positions matching TRBD2. Germline loops: CDR1 MGHRA, CDR2 YSYEKL. This CDR3 spans 16 amino acids. V was clipped by 2 bases and J by 3 bases; unmatched bases: 5. CDR3: CASSQYPSGGTDTQYF. The CDR3, as DNA: TGCGCCAGCAGCCAATACCCTAGCGGGGGAACAGATACGCAGTATTTT.

Only a few counts were recorded for this clonotype. This chain links TRBV28 with TRBJ2-1; 9 nucleotides agree with TRBD1. The V and J ends lost 3 bases and 5 bases, in that order; junction bases with no gene match: 2. Germline lookup yields CDR1 MDHEN and CDR2 SYDVKM. The CDR3 contains 14 residues. The CDR3 DNA follows: TGTGCCAGCAGTTTGGGGGACAGGGACAATGAGCAGTTCTTC. Translated, it gives CASSLGDRDNEQFF.

This clonotype has at least ten counts. This chain uses TRBV27 with TRBJ2-7; D uncertain. The V gene lost 2 bases and the J gene lost 2 bases, with 7 bases spanning the gap. Germline-derived CDR1 and CDR2 are MNHEY and SMNVEV (reference sequence). The length of the CDR3 is 13 residues. The chain's CDR3 is CASSLGSAYEQYF. The CDR3 nucleotides read TGTGCCAGCAGTTTAGGGTCAGCCTACGAGCAGTACTTC.

The rearrangement joins TRBV18 to TRBJ1-6, with D tentatively TRBD1 (6 bases). CDR1 and CDR2 (germline): KGHSH, LQKENI. The CDR3 is 13 residues long. V was trimmed by 6 bases and J by 12 bases, leaving 15 bases between them. As DNA, the CDR3 is TGTGCCAGCTCGTCCACAGGGAATGAACCCCTCCACTTT. Its translation: CASSSTGNEPLHF.

This clonotype qualifies as medium-sized. The chain uses TRBV12-3 or TRBV12-4 and TRBJ2-1, with 9 positions matching TRBD2. J gave up 4 bases and V 5 bases, and 3 bases lay outside the gene matches. This CDR3 comprises 14 residues. This chain's CDR3 is CASSPTSGYNEQFF. Written as DNA, the CDR3 is TGTGCCAGCAGTCCGACTAGCGGTTACAATGAGCAGTTCTTC.

This clonotype was recorded a few times. The rearrangement links TRBV7-9 to TRBJ2-7; 7 bases fit TRBD1. The CDR3 contains 16 residues. Germline V gene sequence: CDR1 SEHNR, CDR2 FQNEAQ (reference sequence). V shed 5 bases and J 0 bases; nucleotides not matched to a gene: 10. CDR3 nucleotides: TGTGCCAGCAGCCCGAGGGACAGCCCTAGCTCCTACGAGCAGTACTTC. This gives the protein CASSPRDSPSSYEQYF.

This clonotype appeared many times. The rearrangement links TRBV6-1 to TRBJ1-2; no clear D gene. Trimming took off 8 bases at V and 8 bases at J, with 15 bases between the two ends. The CDR3 spans 12 residues. CDR1 and CDR2 (germline): MNHNS, SASEGT. The CDR3: CASSRNYGGYTF. The CDR3 DNA reads as TGTGCCAGCTCCAGGAACTATGGCGGCTACACCTTC.

There are many counts of this clonotype. The rearrangement links TRBV11-2 to TRBJ1-2; tentatively, D is TRBD1 (6 bases). This CDR3 spans 14 amino acids. Germline values: CDR1 SGHAT, CDR2 FQNNGV. Trimming took off 6 bases at V and 6 bases at J, with 17 bases between the two ends. CDR3 residues: CASSFSQGWNGYTF. In DNA form, the CDR3 reads TGTGCCAGCAGTTTCTCACAGGGTTGGAATGGCTACACCTTC. The whole variable domain, filled in from reference TRBV11-2 and TRBJ1-2, reads EAGVAQSPRYKIIEKRQSVAFWCNPISGHATLYWYQQILGQGPKLLIQFQNNGVVDDSQLPKDRFSAERLKGVDSTLKIQPAKLEDSAVYLCASSFSQGWNGYTFGSGTRLTVV.

This clonotype was observed at least ten times. This chain joins TRBV20-1 and TRBJ2-7, with D perhaps TRBD2 (7 bases). Germline V gene data show CDR1 as DFQATT and CDR2 as SNEGSKA (reference sequence). The germline V and J ends were trimmed by 0 bases and 0 bases, with 15 bases remaining between them. CDR3 size: 16 residues. In nucleotides, the CDR3 is TGCAGTGCTAGAGATGGGAGGGGGGGCAGCTCCTACGAGCAGTACTTC. Its protein is CSARDGRGGSSYEQYF.

At least ten counts were recorded for this clonotype. J is TRBJ2-3 and V is TRBV4-3; D gene ambiguous. The germline V gene has CDR1 LGHNA and CDR2 YSLEER. CDR3 size: 14 residues. Trimming left V 5 bases short and J 2 bases short, with 11 bases between. CDR3 loop: CASSKAGSTDTQYF. The CDR3 coding sequence is TGCGCCAGCAGCAAGGCAGGCTCCACAGATACGCAGTATTTT.

At least ten counts were recorded for this clonotype. The chain is built from TRBV28 and TRBJ2-3; maybe TRBD1 (6 bases). Germline values: CDR1 MDHEN, CDR2 SYDVKM. Deletions cut 7 bases from V and 1 base from J, with 12 bases between. This CDR3 is 14 amino acids long. For the CDR3, the DNA is TGTGCCAGCAAGGCCGGACAGCGCACAGATACGCAGTATTTT. It is translated as CASKAGQRTDTQYF.

There are many counts of this clonotype. V is TRBV28 and J is TRBJ2-5, with 9 bases lining up with TRBD2. In germline, CDR1 is MDHEN, CDR2 SYDVKM. The CDR3 has 15 amino acids. The V and J ends lost 2 bases and 2 bases, in that order; junction bases with no gene match: 3. The CDR3 loop is CASSLIAGEQETQYF. CDR3 nucleotide sequence: TGTGCCAGCAGTTTAATAGCGGGGGAGCAAGAGACCCAGTACTTC.

This chain connects TRBV28 to TRBJ1-1, with 10 nucleotides matching TRBD1. The length of the CDR3 is 13 residues. Germline trimming cut 6 bases from V and 5 bases from J; bases unmatched to any gene: 3. Germline lookup yields CDR1 MDHEN and CDR2 SYDVKM. The chain's CDR3 is CASRTGGRTEAFF. CDR3 DNA sequence: TGTGCCAGCAGGACAGGGGGCCGAACTGAAGCTTTCTTT.

In its sample, this clonotype was seen many times. V and J are TRBV6-5 and TRBJ1-2; maybe TRBD1 (6 bases). With 6 bases removed from V and 4 bases from J, the gap between germline ends came to 12 bases. Germline V lookup: CDR1 MNHEY, CDR2 SVGAGI. The CDR3 is made up of 13 amino acids. CDR3 nucleotide sequence: TGTGCCAGCAGAGGGGGGGAAGGCTATGGCTACACCTTC. Protein product: CASRGGEGYGYTF.

There are a few counts of this clonotype. The chain combines TRBV5-6 with TRBJ1-6; tentative D call: TRBD1 (5 bases). The germline V and J ends were trimmed by 3 bases and 9 bases, with 19 bases remaining between them. CDR1 and CDR2 (germline): SGHDT, YYEEEE. The CDR3 runs to 16 residues. In DNA form, the CDR3 reads TGTGCCAGCAGCTCGATAAATCAGGGTCCCGGTTCACCCCTCCACTTT. This gives the protein CASSSINQGPGSPLHF.

This clonotype showed up many times. The J gene is TRBJ2-3, the V gene TRBV5-1; 9 nucleotides agree with TRBD2. This CDR3 region has 16 residues. Germline loops: CDR1 SGHRS, CDR2 YFSETQ. The trim removed 4 bases at V and 4 bases at J, leaving 10 bases unmatched. The CDR3 nucleotides read TGCGCCAGCAGCACCCTTCTAGCGGGGTCCCCAGATACGCAGTATTTT. Translated, it gives CASSTLLAGSPDTQYF.

This clonotype was seen repeatedly, ten times or more. The CDR3 bases are TGTGCCAGCAGCTTAGATTACAGGGGGCCCTACGAGCAGTACTTC. It yields the protein CASSLDYRGPYEQYF. The V call is TRBV11-2, the J call TRBJ2-7; TRBD1 matches at 9 bases. Germline V gene data show CDR1 as SGHAT and CDR2 as FQNNGV. J was trimmed by 2 bases and V by 0 bases; bases with no gene match: 2. The CDR3 runs 15 residues.

This clonotype was counted many times. CDR3 coding DNA: TGTGCCAGCAGTTGGGACAGGGGACCCTCCTACGAGCAGTACTTC. This codes for CASSWDRGPSYEQYF. The chain employs TRBV6-2 or TRBV6-3 and TRBJ2-7; 10 nucleotides match TRBD1. Germline-derived CDR1 and CDR2 are MNHEY and SVGEGT. The junction had 3 bases not matched to a gene; V was cut back by 4 bases and J by 0 bases. The CDR3 length is 15 residues.

The V gene is TRBV7-9, the J gene TRBJ1-1; D is undetermined. V lost 0 bases, J lost 6 bases, and 11 bases lay in between. Germline V gives CDR1 SEHNR, CDR2 FQNEAQ (reference sequence). The CDR3 sequence is 14 residues long. The CDR3 region has the DNA TGTGCCAGCAGCTTAGCGGAGGGCGGTCCTGAAGCTTTCTTT. The encoded protein is CASSLAEGGPEAFF.

At least ten counts were recorded for this clonotype. The chain combines TRBV6-5 with TRBJ1-2; possibly TRBD1 for D (6 bases). This CDR3 is built from 15 residues. The V and J ends lost 5 bases and 5 bases respectively, with 18 bases between them. The V gene's germline CDR1 is MNHEY and CDR2 SVGAGI. CDR3: CASSQGTTFTYGYTF. DNA for the CDR3: TGTGCCAGCAGTCAGGGGACAACCTTCACGTATGGCTACACCTTC.

This clonotype was counted many times. The chain employs TRBV18 and TRBJ2-7; possible D gene TRBD2, 5 bases. The germline V gene encodes CDR1 KGHSH and CDR2 LQKENI. V shed 2 bases and J shed 4 bases, with 9 bases lying between them. The length of the CDR3 is 13 residues. CDR3 in DNA: TGTGCCAGCTCACCAACGGGATTTTACGAGCAGTACTTC. It encodes CASSPTGFYEQYF.